This TCR beta chain originates from a study of T cell changes during pregnancy in multiple sclerosis. Data came from immunoSEQ multiplex PCR; TCRdb stores just in-frame clones and leaves some out. The sample holds about 72,000 clones; 91% are singletons and the top ten take less than 0.85%. The V gene's germline CDR1 is SGHNT and CDR2 YENEEA. V lost 5 bases and J 10 bases, leaving 9 bases between the germline ends. The CDR3 runs 11 residues. Sequenced here: peripheral blood, sampled in the third trimester of pregnancy. This clonotype was obtained from a female donor in good health, enrolled as a control in a pregnancy study. The chain joins TRBV11-3 to TRBJ2-1; D unclear. CDR3 residues: CASSAGWEQFF. The CDR3, as DNA: TGTGCCAGCAGCGCCGGGTGGGAGCAGTTCTTC.